These 18 T cell receptor beta chains came from one sample sequenced in a study of shared clonotypes between healthy human individuals. The assay was immunoSEQ multiplex PCR, and TCRdb's table has in-frame clones only and misses some. Among roughly 2,300,000 clones, 85% to 95% were seen once, and the ten largest hold around 0.35%. The sample comprised naive CD4+ T cells from PBMCs. Subset in this sample: CD45RA+ positively selected. The source of these receptors is a man in his late teens or twenties in good health. Some clones in this sample may be carry-over from other donors' samples.

The chain recombines TRBV19 with TRBJ1-1, with 12 bases lining up with TRBD1. Trimming at V came to 4 bases and at J to 9 bases, leaving 9 bases not matched to a gene. The length of the CDR3 is 15 residues. Germline V gives CDR1 LNHDA, CDR2 SQIVND (reference sequence). CDR3 amino acids: CASSNPGQGAEKAFF. CDR3 nucleotides: TGTGCCAGTAGTAACCCGGGACAGGGGGCTGAAAAAGCTTTCTTT.

The chain has TRBV5-1 and TRBJ2-1, with D possibly TRBD1 on 5 matching bases. V dropped 2 bases and J dropped 1 base, with 13 bases sitting between them. Germline loops: CDR1 SGHRS, CDR2 YFSETQ. The CDR3 covers 16 residues. The CDR3 reads CASSLGSAGSYNEQFF. The CDR3 nucleotides are TGCGCCAGCAGCTTAGGTAGTGCAGGGTCCTACAATGAGCAGTTCTTC.

The chain joins TRBV11-2 to TRBJ2-7; D could derive from TRBD1 or TRBD2 (7 bases each). The germline V gene has CDR1 SGHAT and CDR2 FQNNGV. This CDR3 has 14 residues. V was pared by 4 bases and J by 4 bases, with 14 bases between. The CDR3 protein is CASSSSRGGYEQYF. CDR3 bases: TGTGCCAGCAGCTCCTCCAGGGGGGGGTACGAGCAGTACTTC.

The genes are TRBV7-8 and TRBJ2-1; 16 nucleotides line up with TRBD2. The CDR3 is 18 residues long. V shed 1 base and J 7 bases; nucleotides not matched to a gene: 7. Looked up from germline, CDR1 is SGHVS and CDR2 is FQNEAQ. CDR3 protein: CASSLVGGTSGRVNEQFF. CDR3 nucleotides: TGTGCCAGCAGCTTAGTTGGGGGGACTAGCGGGAGGGTAAATGAGCAGTTCTTC. The full variable domain, completed using reference TRBV7-8 and TRBJ2-1, is GAGVSQSPRYKVAKRGQDVALRCDPISGHVSLFWYQQALGQGPEFLTYFQNEAQLDKSGLPSDRFFAERPEGSVSTLKIQRTQQEDSAVYLCASSLVGGTSGRVNEQFFGPGTRLTVL.

This chain uses TRBV5-1 with TRBJ2-3, with TRBD2 matching 8 bases. This CDR3 comprises 15 residues. The ends lost 0 bases at V and 5 bases at J; junction bases unmatched: 5. CDR1 and CDR2 (germline): SGHRS, YFSETQ. This CDR3 is CASSLVGLGQDTQYF. The CDR3, as DNA: TGCGCCAGCAGCTTGGTGGGACTAGGGCAAGATACGCAGTATTTT.

The CDR3 DNA reads as TGCAGTGCTAGAGCTGGCGGGGAGCTGTTTTTT. Residues: CSARAGGELFF. V gene TRBV20-1 combines with J gene TRBJ2-2; D remains ambiguous. The CDR3 sequence is 11 residues long. The germline gives CDR1 DFQATT, CDR2 SNEGSKA (reference sequence). V dropped 1 base and J dropped 7 bases, with 4 bases sitting between them.

This clone has only one observation. V gene TRBV7-2 combines with J gene TRBJ2-7; 10 nucleotides line up with TRBD2. CDR1 is SGHTA and CDR2 is FQGNSA in the germline V gene. Unmatched junction bases numbered 12, after V lost 1 base and J lost 6 bases. The CDR3 extends over 17 amino acids. The CDR3 DNA is TGTGCCAGCAGCTTAGGGTCGTGGGCTAGCGGGAGTAGCGAGCAGTACTTC. It codes for CASSLGSWASGSSEQYF.

With respect to this clone: The junction differs from germline at one of its ends, possibly a read error. The chain has TRBV4-2 and TRBJ2-7, with D possibly being TRBD2 (5 bases). Germline V gene data show CDR1 as LGHNA and CDR2 as YNFKEQ. This CDR3 spans 15 amino acids. For the CDR3, the DNA is TGTGCCAGCAGCCAAGATCCCGCGGACGGGGTCCTTCCTCGCTTC. Its protein is CASSQDPADGVLPRF.

This clone was detected a few times. The chain employs TRBV30 and TRBJ1-5; D is uncertain. V dropped 2 bases and J dropped 4 bases, with 9 bases sitting between them. CDR1 is GTSNPN and CDR2 is SVGIG in the germline V gene (reference sequence). The CDR3 is 13 amino acids. CDR3 DNA sequence: TGTGCCTGGAGTATAGCACCAAATCAGCCCCAGCATTTT. Its protein product is CAWSIAPNQPQHF.

This chain links TRBV6-5 with TRBJ2-5; 7 nucleotides align to TRBD2. CDR3 length equals 15 residues. Germline lookup yields CDR1 MNHEY and CDR2 SVGAGI. With V trimmed by 4 bases and J by 2 bases, 7 bases remained unmatched. The CDR3 spells CASSSRGAGQETQYF. CDR3 sequence (DNA): TGTGCCAGCAGTTCGCGGGGAGCGGGGCAAGAGACCCAGTACTTC.

V gene TRBV6-5 combines with J gene TRBJ2-7; D not resolved. Per germline, CDR1 MNHEY and CDR2 SVGAGI. The CDR3 is 14 residues long. The V gene lost 6 bases and the J gene lost 3 bases, with 15 bases spanning the gap. The chain's CDR3 is CASSPDLRRYEQYF. The CDR3 nucleotides are TGTGCCAGCAGCCCCGACCTTCGGCGCTACGAGCAGTACTTC.

The chain has TRBV4-3 and TRBJ2-2, with no clear D. Between the trimmed V and J ends, which lost 4 bases and 4 bases, there was a span of 10 bases. Germline V gene sequence: CDR1 LGHNA, CDR2 YSLEER. CDR3 size: 14 residues. CDR3 residues: CASSLDPSTGELFF. The CDR3 DNA reads as TGCGCCAGCAGCCTAGACCCGTCCACCGGGGAGCTGTTTTTT.

This sequence joins TRBV18 and TRBJ2-1; a weak D match, TRBD1 (6 bases). This CDR3 contains 14 residues. Germline CDR1 and CDR2: KGHSH and LQKENI. Trimming shortened V by 6 bases and J by 5 bases, and 14 bases separated the two germline ends. In DNA, the CDR3 is TGTGCCAGCTCCCCCAGGGGACGGAACAATGAGCAGTTCTTC. Protein product: CASSPRGRNNEQFF.

The V and J genes are TRBV9 and TRBJ2-5; 7 bases agree with TRBD2. This CDR3 is 17 amino acids long. CDR1 SGDLS and CDR2 YYNGEE come from the germline V gene. Germline trimming cut 0 bases from V and 2 bases from J; bases unmatched to any gene: 10. The CDR3 loop reads CASSVGGSGPRQETQYF. The CDR3 DNA reads as TGTGCCAGCAGCGTAGGGGGTAGCGGGCCCCGTCAAGAGACCCAGTACTTC.

The genes are TRBV5-1 and TRBJ1-3; 7 bases fit TRBD1. Trimming cost V 0 bases and J 4 bases; bases outside gene matches: 4. Germline V gene sequence: CDR1 SGHRS, CDR2 YFSETQ. The CDR3 spans 15 residues. The CDR3 loop reads CASSLDGTAGNTIYF. The CDR3 bases are TGCGCCAGCAGCTTGGATGGGACAGCCGGAAACACCATATATTTT.

The CDR3 bases are TGCGCCAGCAGCTTCGGACAGGTTGAAGCTTTCTTT. This gives the protein CASSFGQVEAFF. The chain couples TRBV5-1 to TRBJ1-1, with 7 nucleotides matching TRBD1. The CDR3 length is 12 residues. J lost 7 bases, V lost 2 bases, and 2 bases had no gene match. Looked up from germline, CDR1 is SGHRS and CDR2 is YFSETQ.

This sequence joins TRBV5-1 and TRBJ1-5, with D perhaps TRBD1 (5 bases). The CDR3 has 13 residues. The germline V gene has CDR1 SGHRS and CDR2 YFSETQ. Trimming took 3 bases from V and 7 from J, leaving 11 bases between them. The CDR3 spells CASSSEGDQPQHF. CDR3 bases: TGCGCCAGCAGCTCCGAAGGGGACCAGCCCCAGCATTTT.

The rearrangement joins TRBV10-3 to TRBJ2-6, with 7 bases aligning to TRBD2. The CDR3 spans 18 residues. Trimming at V came to 6 bases and at J to 0 bases, leaving 11 bases not matched to a gene. CDR1 and CDR2 (germline): ENHRY, SYGVKD. CDR3 sequence (DNA): TGTGCCATCAGGGGGGAGGGGCATGCCGGCTCTGGGGCCAACGTCCTGACTTTC. Translated: CAIRGEGHAGSGANVLTF.